These 13 T cell receptor beta chains were all obtained from the same sample, sequenced in a study of cytomegalovirus exposure and HLA in healthy donors. In the PCR, 60 Vbeta and 13 Jbeta primers were used. Assay: immunoSEQ multiplex PCR; the TCRdb copy retains only in-frame clones and omits some. Altogether some 150,000 clones are present, about 80% being singletons, with the ten largest covering 5.1%. Material for sequencing was PBMCs. All receptors come from a male donor in good health and CMV-seronegative.

V gene TRBV30 combines with J gene TRBJ1-5; 7 nucleotides line up with TRBD1. The trim removed 8 bases at V and 0 bases at J, leaving 19 bases unmatched. The CDR3 is made up of 18 amino acids. The germline V gene encodes CDR1 GTSNPN and CDR2 SVGIG (reference sequence). This chain's CDR3 is CALQKGTGDPYSNQPQHF. The DNA of the CDR3 is TGTGCCCTACAAAAGGGAACAGGGGACCCCTATAGCAATCAGCCCCAGCATTTT.

The chain combines TRBV18 with TRBJ2-2, with 8 bases aligning to TRBD1. There are 16 residues in the CDR3. CDR1 KGHSH and CDR2 LQKENI come from the germline V gene. J gave up 4 bases and V 9 bases, and 13 bases lay outside the gene matches. CDR3 protein: CASKGTGRGSTGELFF. The CDR3 nucleotides are TGTGCCAGTAAAGGGACAGGTCGGGGAAGCACCGGGGAGCTGTTTTTT.

The chain links TRBV28 to TRBJ1-2; 7 nucleotides line up with TRBD1. After removal of 8 bases from V and 5 bases from J, the junction contained 8 bases not matched to a gene. The germline gives CDR1 MDHEN, CDR2 SYDVKM. CDR3 size: 13 residues. CDR3 amino acids: CASRDSHRYGYTF. The CDR3 nucleotides read TGTGCCAGCCGGGACAGTCACCGTTATGGCTACACCTTC.

The rearrangement links TRBV5-4 to TRBJ1-3; no clear D. V was cut by 0 bases and J by 4 bases, with 8 bases left in between. From germline, CDR1 is SGHNT and CDR2 YYREEE (reference sequence). The CDR3 contains 14 residues. CDR3 protein: CASSLAPSGNTIYF. CDR3 in DNA: TGTGCCAGCAGCTTGGCCCCTAGCGGAAACACCATATATTTT.

The V gene is TRBV7-2, the J gene TRBJ1-5, with D perhaps TRBD1 (5 bases). Per germline, CDR1 SGHTA and CDR2 FQGNSA. V was shortened by 1 base and J by 2 bases, with 6 bases between the two germline ends. The CDR3 is 14 residues long. The CDR3 sequence: CASSLVGGNQPQHF. In DNA form, the CDR3 reads TGTGCCAGCAGCTTAGTAGGGGGCAATCAGCCCCAGCATTTT.

This clone has a handful of counts. The J gene is TRBJ1-3, the V gene TRBV6-1; unclear D gene. V was trimmed by 8 bases and J by 0 bases, leaving 8 bases between them. The CDR3 loop spans 13 amino acids. Germline V gene data show CDR1 as MNHNS and CDR2 as SASEGT. Here the CDR3 DNA reads TGTGCCAGCCTCGTTAGCTCTGGAAACACCATATATTTT. It specifies CASLVSSGNTIYF.

This clone was picked up a small number of times. Distinct nucleotide sequences in the sample also encode this CDR3. The chain links TRBV5-1 to TRBJ2-2; 9 bases line up with TRBD1. J was trimmed by 5 bases and V by 1 base; bases with no gene match: 3. Germline V CDR1 and CDR2: SGHRS, YFSETQ. The CDR3 sequence is 15 residues long. CDR3 nucleotide sequence: TGCGCCAGCAGCTTGAGGACAGGGGATACCGGGGAGCTGTTTTTT. Its translation: CASSLRTGDTGELFF.

The V gene is TRBV30, the J gene TRBJ1-6; no firm D call. V was cut by 2 bases and J by 10 bases, with 12 bases left in between. Germline-derived CDR1 and CDR2 are GTSNPN and SVGIG (reference sequence). CDR3 length: 13 amino acids. The CDR3 nucleotides are TGTGCCTGGAGTATGTTCCGAGAATCACCCCTCCACTTT. It yields the protein CAWSMFRESPLHF. Together with reference TRBV30 and TRBJ1-6, the CDR3 gives the full variable domain: SQTIHQWPATLVQPVGSPLSLECTVEGTSNPNLYWYRQAAGRGLQLLFYSVGIGQISSEVPQNLSASRPQDRQFILSSKKLLLSDSGFYLCAWSMFRESPLHFGNGTRLTVT.

This chain connects TRBV7-3 to TRBJ2-3; TRBD1 matches at 8 bases. Trimming removed 6 bases from V and 5 bases from J; junction bases left unmatched: 10. The CDR3 consists of 15 residues. CDR1 and CDR2 from the germline V gene are SGHTA and FQGTGA. For the CDR3, the DNA is TGTGCCAGCAGTAAGACAGGGGACCGCTTAGATACGCAGTATTTT. It specifies CASSKTGDRLDTQYF.

This clone has more than one count but fewer than ten. This chain links TRBV4-3 with TRBJ2-3, with TRBD2 identical over 8 bases. The germline V gene has CDR1 LGHNA and CDR2 YSLEER. This CDR3 is 15 amino acids long. V shed 1 base, J shed 1 base, and the junction held 1 base outside the gene matches. The CDR3 sequence is CASSQAAGGTDTQYF. The DNA for the CDR3 is TGCGCCAGCAGCCAAGCAGCGGGGGGCACAGATACGCAGTATTTT.

The chain couples TRBV4-1 to TRBJ2-5, with TRBD1 identical over 9 bases. The tail of the sequence fits TRBJ2-7 better, so the J call may be wrong. In germline, CDR1 is MGHRA, CDR2 YSYEKL. CDR3 length: 14 residues. The CDR3 nucleotides read TGCGCCAGCAGCCCGGACAGGGGTTCCTACGAGCAGTACTTC. Amino acid sequence: CASSPDRGSYEQYF.

The chain's CDR3 is CASFAETMNTEAFF. The CDR3 DNA is TGTGCCAGCTTTGCAGAAACTATGAACACTGAAGCTTTCTTT. The rearrangement links TRBV6-5 to TRBJ1-1, with unresolved D. The CDR3 covers 14 residues. The germline CDR1 and CDR2 sequences are MNHEY and SVGAGI. V lost 8 bases and J lost 0, with 13 bases in between.

The rearrangement joins TRBV27 to TRBJ1-5; no firm D call. Looked up from germline, CDR1 is MNHEY and CDR2 is SMNVEV (reference sequence). The V gene lost 5 bases and the J gene lost 3 bases, with 11 bases spanning the gap. This CDR3 has 14 amino acids. The CDR3 nucleotides read TGTGCCAGCAGTCCAAGAGTAGTCAATCAGCCCCAGCATTTT. It yields the protein CASSPRVVNQPQHF.